This T cell receptor beta chain comes out of a study of T cell repertoires in cytomegalovirus infection. Overall study context: Recently identified HLA-C-restricted CMV epitopes and well-studied HLA-B-restricted CMV epitopes were used by the study.

TCRdb independently ran MiXCR on the reads; one entry per CDR3 protein. The profile shows about 830,000 distinct CDR3 sequences, about 30% of them singletons. This clonotype appeared a few times. No antigen is known for it. Study-wide points: CMV-specific HLA-C-restricted TCR beta clonotypes dominated the ex vivo response.

The receptor was isolated from a human donor in good health (CMV status not recorded). Some clones in this sample may be carry-over from other donors' samples. The sample consisted of cultured CD8+ T cells from PBMCs, taken from culture after CMV antigen stimulation.

The CDR3 sequence is CASSPGSRLEAFF. In DNA, the CDR3 is TGTGCCAGCAGTCCCGGATCCCGTTTGGAAGCTTTCTTT. This chain links TRBV12-3 or TRBV12-4 with TRBJ1-1; no clear D gene. Trimming stripped 5 bases from V and 8 bases from J, with 15 bases between. This CDR3 spans 13 amino acids.